These T cell receptor beta chains were read from a single sample in a study of T cells in Graves' hyperthyroidism and ophthalmopathy. From the multiplex PCR reads, TCRdb called clonotypes with MiXCR, one entry per CDR3 protein. The sample carries 250,000 to 300,000 distinct CDR3 sequences, more than 15% recorded once. Material for sequencing was blood. The source is a woman aged 55-75 years with Graves' ophthalmopathy. The CDR3 runs from the conserved cysteine through the conserved F or W. Fields, in order: CDR3 protein, J gene, CDR3 length, V gene.

CASSPWAGPSTEAFF TRBJ1-1 15 TRBV4-1
CASSLAPRGDYEQYF TRBJ2-7 15 TRBV7-2
CASPDREREDQPQHF TRBJ1-5 15 TRBV6-1
CASSGMIWGSVDTGELFF TRBJ2-2 18 TRBV7-6
CASSEPGQGVGNTGELFF TRBJ2-2 18 TRBV11-2
CASSSGTSGGPQETQYF TRBJ2-5 17 TRBV5-1
CASSLDGNSYNEQFF TRBJ2-1 15 TRBV5-1
CAIRLGTGIEGYTF TRBJ1-2 14 TRBV10-3
CSAPRGNSYEQYF TRBJ2-7 13 TRBV20-1
CASRTGTGSNTGELFF TRBJ2-2 16 TRBV19
CASSLGAGLSTEAFF TRBJ1-1 15 TRBV11-3
CAGVGQGIGEQFF TRBJ2-1 13 TRBV7-9
CASSPPGRKGNEQFF TRBJ2-1 15 TRBV4-3
CASSKSSLGYEQYF TRBJ2-7 14 TRBV9
CASGRKGSGDQPQHF TRBJ1-5 15 TRBV5-8
CASSQAGQRGAWDEQFF TRBJ2-1 17 TRBV3-1
CASSVQGSDTQYF TRBJ2-3 13 TRBV9
CSARTGGTGGYTF TRBJ1-2 13 TRBV20-1
CASSAGGTDQPQHF TRBJ1-5 14 TRBV12-3/TRBV12-4
CASSLGTSGFSYEQYF TRBJ2-7 16 TRBV5-1
CASSPGQSSNQPQHF TRBJ1-5 15 TRBV5-1
CSAILAGGGNEQFF TRBJ2-1 14 TRBV20-1
CSASKGANTGELFF TRBJ2-2 14 TRBV20-1
CASSQEAGGFDTQYF TRBJ2-3 15 TRBV4-3
CASSLYKGQGLTEAFF TRBJ1-1 16 TRBV27
CASSPQGYSYNEQFF TRBJ2-1 15 TRBV12-3/TRBV12-4
CATDRAGNTIYF TRBJ1-3 12 TRBV27
CASSPDGLAGGQDTQYF TRBJ2-3 17 TRBV7-9
CASSRRASQETQYF TRBJ2-5 14 TRBV2
CASSLSRAQETQYF TRBJ2-5 14 TRBV7-2
CASSQDRLDFDEQFF TRBJ2-1 15 TRBV4-2
CSARDRQETQYF TRBJ2-5 12 TRBV20-1
CASSAGRALSTDTQYF TRBJ2-3 16 TRBV11-2
CSVEAGAGSYTF TRBJ1-2 12 TRBV29-1
CASRRWAANYGYTF TRBJ1-2 14 TRBV27